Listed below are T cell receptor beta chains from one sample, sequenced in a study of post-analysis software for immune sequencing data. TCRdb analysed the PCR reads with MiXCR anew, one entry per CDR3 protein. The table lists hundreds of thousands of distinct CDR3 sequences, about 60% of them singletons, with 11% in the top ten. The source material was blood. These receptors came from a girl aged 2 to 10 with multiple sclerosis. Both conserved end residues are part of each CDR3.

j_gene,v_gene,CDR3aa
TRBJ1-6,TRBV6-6,CASGYSPLHF
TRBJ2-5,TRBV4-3,CASSQDLTPQETQYF
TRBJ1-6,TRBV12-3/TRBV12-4,CASSQPTGGYNSPLHF
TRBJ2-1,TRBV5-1,CASSPRDLAGNERFF
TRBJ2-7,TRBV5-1,CASSWTRTGAYEQYF
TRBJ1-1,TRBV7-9,CASSRAVNTEAFF
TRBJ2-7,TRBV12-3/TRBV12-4,CASSLRKRDRATGGSYEQYF
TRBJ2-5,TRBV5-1,CASSLEVASETQYF
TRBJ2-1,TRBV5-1,CASSYVPGQGDHEQFF
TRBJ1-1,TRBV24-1,CATSDLSGAEAFF
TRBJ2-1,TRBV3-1,CASSGGNNEQFF
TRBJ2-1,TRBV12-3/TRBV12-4,CASSPLDNEQFF
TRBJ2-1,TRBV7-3,CASSSPGLGKNEQFF
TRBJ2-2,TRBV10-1,CARTGLAAGELFF
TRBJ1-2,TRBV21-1,CASSNEGDHNYGYTF
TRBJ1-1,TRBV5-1,CASSLSRGWEAFF
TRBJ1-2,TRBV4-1,CASSQDGQLNYGYTF
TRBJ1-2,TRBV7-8,CACSPGGLTVYGYTF
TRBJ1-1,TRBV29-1,CSVNRVGSTEAFF
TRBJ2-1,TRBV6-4,CATGLAGGTDHNEQFF
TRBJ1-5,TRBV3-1,CASSQAGADQPQHF
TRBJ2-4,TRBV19,CASSMGTDNIQYF
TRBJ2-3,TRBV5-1,CASSYRPSSTDTQYF
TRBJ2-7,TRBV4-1,CASSMAQGYEQYF
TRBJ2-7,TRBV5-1,CASSIPGTGPYEQYF
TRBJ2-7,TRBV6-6,CASSMAGTGPYEQYF
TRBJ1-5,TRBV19,CASSMVRDSSNQPQHF
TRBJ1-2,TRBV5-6,CASSLARDSRYGYTF
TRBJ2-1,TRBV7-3,CASSLTGGLGDEQFF
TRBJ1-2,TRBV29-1,CSVAQGQDYGYTF
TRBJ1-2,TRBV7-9,CASSLDRDRYYGYTF
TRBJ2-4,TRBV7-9,CASSSSGEPRAKNIQYF
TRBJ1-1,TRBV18,CASSPKTDTEAFF
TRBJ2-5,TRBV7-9,CASQGQETQYF
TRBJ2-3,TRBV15,CATSVMAGGPWDTQYF
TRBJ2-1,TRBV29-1,CSARGGKGDPDYNEQFF
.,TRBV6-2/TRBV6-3,CASSSRQYYEQYF
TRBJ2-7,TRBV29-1,CSVEGQGETYEQYF
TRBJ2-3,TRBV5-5,CASSRLAGGQYITDTQYF
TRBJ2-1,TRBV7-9,CASSPRLAGVATYNEQFF
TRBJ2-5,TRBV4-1,CASSQALPETQYF